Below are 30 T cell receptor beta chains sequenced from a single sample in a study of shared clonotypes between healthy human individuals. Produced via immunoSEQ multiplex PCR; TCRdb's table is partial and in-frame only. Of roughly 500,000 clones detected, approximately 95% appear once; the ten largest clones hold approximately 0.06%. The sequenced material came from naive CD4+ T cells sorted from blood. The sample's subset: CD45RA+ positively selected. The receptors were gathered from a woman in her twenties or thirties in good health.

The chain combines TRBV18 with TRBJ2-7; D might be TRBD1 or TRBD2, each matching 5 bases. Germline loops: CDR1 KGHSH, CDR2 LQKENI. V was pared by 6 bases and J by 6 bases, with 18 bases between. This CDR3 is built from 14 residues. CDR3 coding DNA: TGTGCCAGCTCGCTCCGGGACCTCCAGGCCGAGCAGTACTTC. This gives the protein CASSLRDLQAEQYF.

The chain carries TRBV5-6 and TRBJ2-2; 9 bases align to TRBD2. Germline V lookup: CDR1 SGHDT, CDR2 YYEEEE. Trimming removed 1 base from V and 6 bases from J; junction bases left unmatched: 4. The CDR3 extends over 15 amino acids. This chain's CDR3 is CASSLKGTSPGELFF. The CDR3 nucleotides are TGTGCCAGCAGCTTGAAAGGGACTAGCCCCGGGGAGCTGTTTTTT.

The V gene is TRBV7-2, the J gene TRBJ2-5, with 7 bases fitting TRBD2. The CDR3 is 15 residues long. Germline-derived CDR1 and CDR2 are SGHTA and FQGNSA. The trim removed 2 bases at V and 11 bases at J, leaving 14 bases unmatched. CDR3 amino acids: CASSLRVGGPREQYF. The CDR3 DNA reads TGTGCCAGCAGCTTAAGAGTGGGAGGGCCTCGAGAGCAGTACTTC.

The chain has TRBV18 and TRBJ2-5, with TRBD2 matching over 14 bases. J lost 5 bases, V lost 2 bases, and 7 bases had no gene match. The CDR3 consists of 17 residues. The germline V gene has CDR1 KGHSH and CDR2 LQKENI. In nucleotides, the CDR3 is TGTGCCAGCTCACCATATGAAGGACTAGCGGGAGGTGAGACCCAGTACTTC. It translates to CASSPYEGLAGGETQYF.

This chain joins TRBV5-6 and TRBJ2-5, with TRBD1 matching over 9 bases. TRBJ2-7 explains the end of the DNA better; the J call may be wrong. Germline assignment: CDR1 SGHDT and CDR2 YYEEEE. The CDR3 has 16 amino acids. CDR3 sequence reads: CASSSLRDRVLGEQYF. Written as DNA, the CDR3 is TGTGCCAGCAGCTCGCTCCGGGACAGGGTGTTAGGCGAGCAGTACTTC.

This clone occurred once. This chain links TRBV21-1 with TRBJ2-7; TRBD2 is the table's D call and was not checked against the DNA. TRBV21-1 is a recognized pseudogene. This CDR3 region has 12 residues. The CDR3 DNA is TGTGCCAGCAGCTCTGCCGGGTTCGGGCAGTACTTC. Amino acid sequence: CASSSAGFGQYF.

The CDR3 DNA sequence: TGTGCCAGCAGTTACCAGGGGGGGGGTGAAAAACTGTTTTTT. Encoded protein: CASSYQGGGEKLFF. The gene calls are TRBV6-5 and TRBJ1-4; the match to TRBD1 covers 7 bases. This CDR3 has 14 residues. The J segment lost 7 bases and the V segment lost 2 bases, leaving 4 bases of the junction unmatched. Germline CDR1 MNHEY, CDR2 SVGAGI.

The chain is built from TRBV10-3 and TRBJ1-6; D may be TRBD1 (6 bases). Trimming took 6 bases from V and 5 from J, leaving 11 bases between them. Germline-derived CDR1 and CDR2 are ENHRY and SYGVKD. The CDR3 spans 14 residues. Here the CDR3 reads CAIRQDRHNSPLHF. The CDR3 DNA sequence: TGTGCCATCAGACAGGACAGACATAATTCACCCCTCCACTTT.

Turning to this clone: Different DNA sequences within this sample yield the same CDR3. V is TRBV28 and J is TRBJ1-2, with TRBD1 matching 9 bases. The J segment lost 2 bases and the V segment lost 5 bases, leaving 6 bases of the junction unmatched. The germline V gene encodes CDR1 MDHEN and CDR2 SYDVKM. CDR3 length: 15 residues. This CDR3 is CASSTRQGGNYGYTF. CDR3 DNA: TGTGCCAGCAGTACTCGACAGGGGGGAAACTATGGCTACACCTTC.

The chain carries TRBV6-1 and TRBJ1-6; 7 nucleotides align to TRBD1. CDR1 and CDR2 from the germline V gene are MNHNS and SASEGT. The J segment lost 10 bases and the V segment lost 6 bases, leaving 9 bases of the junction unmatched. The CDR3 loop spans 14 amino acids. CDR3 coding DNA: TGTGCCAGCAGCTATGACAGGGTAGGGTCACCCCTCCACTTT. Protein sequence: CASSYDRVGSPLHF.

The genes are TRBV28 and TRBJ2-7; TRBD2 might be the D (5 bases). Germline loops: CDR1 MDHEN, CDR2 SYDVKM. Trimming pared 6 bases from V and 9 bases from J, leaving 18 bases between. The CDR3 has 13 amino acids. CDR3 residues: CASSTDLLIGQYF. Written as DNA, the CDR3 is TGTGCCAGCAGCACGGACTTACTTATCGGGCAGTACTTC.

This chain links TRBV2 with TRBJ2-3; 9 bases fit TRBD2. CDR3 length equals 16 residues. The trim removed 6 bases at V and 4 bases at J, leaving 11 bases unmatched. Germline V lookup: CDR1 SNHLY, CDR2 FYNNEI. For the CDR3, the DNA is TGTGCCAGCAGCGACCCAGGGGCGGGAGGGGCAGATACGCAGTATTTT. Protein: CASSDPGAGGADTQYF. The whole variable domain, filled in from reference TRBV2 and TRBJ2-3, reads EPEVTQTPSHQVTQMGQEVILRCVPISNHLYFYWYRQILGQKVEFLVSFYNNEISEKSEIFDDQFSVERPDGSNFTLKIRSTKLEDSAMYFCASSDPGAGGADTQYFGPGTRLTVL.

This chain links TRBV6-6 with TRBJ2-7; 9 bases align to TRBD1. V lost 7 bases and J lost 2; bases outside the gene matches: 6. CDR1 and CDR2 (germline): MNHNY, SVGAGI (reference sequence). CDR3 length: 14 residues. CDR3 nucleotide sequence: TGTGCCAGCAACCCACAGGGGGCAACCTACGAGCAGTACTTC. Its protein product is CASNPQGATYEQYF.

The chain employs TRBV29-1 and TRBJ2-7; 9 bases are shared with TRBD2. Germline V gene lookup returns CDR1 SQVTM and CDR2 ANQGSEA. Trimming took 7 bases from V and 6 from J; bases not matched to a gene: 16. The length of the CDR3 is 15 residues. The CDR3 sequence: CSAGEGLAGLSEQYF. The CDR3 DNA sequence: TGCAGCGCTGGGGAAGGGCTAGCGGGGTTGAGCGAGCAGTACTTC.

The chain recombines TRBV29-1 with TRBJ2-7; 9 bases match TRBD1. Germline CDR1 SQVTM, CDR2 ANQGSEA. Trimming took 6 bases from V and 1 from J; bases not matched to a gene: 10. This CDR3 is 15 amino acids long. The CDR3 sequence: CSVDHIGTGSYEQYF. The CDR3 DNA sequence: TGCAGCGTCGACCATATAGGGACAGGGTCCTACGAGCAGTACTTC.

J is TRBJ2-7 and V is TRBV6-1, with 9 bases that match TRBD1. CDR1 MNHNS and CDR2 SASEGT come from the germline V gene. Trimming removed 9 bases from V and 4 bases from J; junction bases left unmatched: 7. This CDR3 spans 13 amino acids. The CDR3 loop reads CASRTGALYEQYF. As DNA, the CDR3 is TGTGCCAGTAGGACAGGGGCCCTATACGAGCAGTACTTC.

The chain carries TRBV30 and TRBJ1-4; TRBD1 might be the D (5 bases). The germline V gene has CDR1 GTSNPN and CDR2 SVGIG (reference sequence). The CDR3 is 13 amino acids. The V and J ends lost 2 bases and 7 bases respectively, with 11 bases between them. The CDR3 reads CAWSRGSSEKLFF. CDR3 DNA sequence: TGTGCCTGGAGTAGGGGTAGTTCTGAAAAACTGTTTTTT.

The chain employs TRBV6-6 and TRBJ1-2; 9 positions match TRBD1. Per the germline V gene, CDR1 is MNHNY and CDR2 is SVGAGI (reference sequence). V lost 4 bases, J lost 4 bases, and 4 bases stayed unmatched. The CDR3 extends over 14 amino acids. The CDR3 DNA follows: TGTGCCAGCAGTTCCAGGGACAGGGTCTATGGCTACACCTTC. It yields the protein CASSSRDRVYGYTF.

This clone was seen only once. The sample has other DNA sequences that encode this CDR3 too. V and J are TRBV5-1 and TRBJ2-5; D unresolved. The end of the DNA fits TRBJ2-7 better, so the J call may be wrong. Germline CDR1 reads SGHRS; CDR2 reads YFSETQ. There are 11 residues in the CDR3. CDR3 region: CASSSSYEQYF. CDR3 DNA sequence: TGCGCCAGCAGCTCATCTTACGAGCAGTACTTC.

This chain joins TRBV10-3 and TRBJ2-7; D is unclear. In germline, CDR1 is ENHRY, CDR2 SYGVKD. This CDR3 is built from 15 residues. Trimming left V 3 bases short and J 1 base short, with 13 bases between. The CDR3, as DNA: TGTGCCATCAGTGAAGGTCTAGTTGGATCCTACGAGCAGTACTTC. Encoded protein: CAISEGLVGSYEQYF.

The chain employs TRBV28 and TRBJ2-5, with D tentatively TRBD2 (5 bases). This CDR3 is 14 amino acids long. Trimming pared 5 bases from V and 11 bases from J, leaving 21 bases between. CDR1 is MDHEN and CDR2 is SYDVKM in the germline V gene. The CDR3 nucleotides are TGTGCCAGCAGTCGCCACCCTCCAGGAGGTGAGCAGTACTTC. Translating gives CASSRHPPGGEQYF.

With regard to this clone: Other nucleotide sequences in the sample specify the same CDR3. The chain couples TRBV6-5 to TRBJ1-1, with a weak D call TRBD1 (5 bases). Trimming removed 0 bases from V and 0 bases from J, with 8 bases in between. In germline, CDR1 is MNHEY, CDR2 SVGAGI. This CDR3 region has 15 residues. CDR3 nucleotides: TGTGCCAGCAGTTACTCGGGACGGATGAACACTGAAGCTTTCTTT. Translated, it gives CASSYSGRMNTEAFF.

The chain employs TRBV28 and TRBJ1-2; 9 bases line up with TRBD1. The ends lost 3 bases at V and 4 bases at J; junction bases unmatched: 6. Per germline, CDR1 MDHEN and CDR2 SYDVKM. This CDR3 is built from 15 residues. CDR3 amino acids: CASSFPPDRGYGYTF. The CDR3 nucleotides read TGTGCCAGCAGTTTTCCCCCGGACAGGGGCTATGGCTACACCTTC.

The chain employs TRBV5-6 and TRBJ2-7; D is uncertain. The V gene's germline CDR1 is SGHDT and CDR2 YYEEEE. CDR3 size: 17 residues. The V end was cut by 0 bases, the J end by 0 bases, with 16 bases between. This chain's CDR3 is CASSLGVTQPTSYEQYF. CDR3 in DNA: TGTGCCAGCAGCTTGGGTGTTACACAACCCACCTCCTACGAGCAGTACTTC.

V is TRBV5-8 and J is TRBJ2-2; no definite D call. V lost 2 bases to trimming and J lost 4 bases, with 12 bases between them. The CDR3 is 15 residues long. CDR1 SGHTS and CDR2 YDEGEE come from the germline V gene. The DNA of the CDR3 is TGTGCCAGCAGCTTTATACTCCCCAGCACCGGGGAGCTGTTTTTT. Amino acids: CASSFILPSTGELFF.

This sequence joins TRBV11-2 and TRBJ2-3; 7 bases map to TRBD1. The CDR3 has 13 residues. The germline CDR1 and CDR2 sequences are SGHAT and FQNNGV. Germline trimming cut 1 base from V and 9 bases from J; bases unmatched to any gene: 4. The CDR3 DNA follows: TGTGCCAGCAGCTTAGTTCAGGGGGAGACGCAGTATTTT. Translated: CASSLVQGETQYF.

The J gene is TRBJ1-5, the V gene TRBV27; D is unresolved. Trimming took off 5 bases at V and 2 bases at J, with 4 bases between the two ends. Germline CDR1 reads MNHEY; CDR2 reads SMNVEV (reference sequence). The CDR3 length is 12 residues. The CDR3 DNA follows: TGTGCCAGCAGTAGGGGCAATCAGCCCCAGCATTTT. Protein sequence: CASSRGNQPQHF.

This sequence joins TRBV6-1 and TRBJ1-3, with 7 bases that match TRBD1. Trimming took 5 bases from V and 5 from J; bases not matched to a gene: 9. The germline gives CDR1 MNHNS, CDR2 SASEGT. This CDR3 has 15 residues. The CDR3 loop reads CASSLRETGRNTIYF. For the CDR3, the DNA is TGTGCCAGCAGTCTCAGAGAGACAGGGAGAAACACCATATATTTT.

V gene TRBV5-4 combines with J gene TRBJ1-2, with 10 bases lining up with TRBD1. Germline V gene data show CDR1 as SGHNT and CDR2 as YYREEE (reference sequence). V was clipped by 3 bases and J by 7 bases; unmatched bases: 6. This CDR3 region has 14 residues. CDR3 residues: CASSSTGGAGGYTF. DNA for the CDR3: TGTGCCAGCAGCTCGACAGGGGGCGCGGGTGGCTACACCTTC.

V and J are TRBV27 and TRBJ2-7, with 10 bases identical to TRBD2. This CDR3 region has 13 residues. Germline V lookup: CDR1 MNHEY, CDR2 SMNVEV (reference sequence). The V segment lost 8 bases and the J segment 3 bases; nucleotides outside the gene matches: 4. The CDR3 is CASRASGSYEQYF. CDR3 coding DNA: TGTGCCAGCCGGGCTAGCGGGAGCTACGAGCAGTACTTC.